These 14 T cell receptor beta chains share one sample of origin, sequenced in a study of cytomegalovirus exposure and HLA in healthy donors. PCR primers comprised 60 Vbeta and 13 Jbeta primers. TCRdb keeps only in-frame clones here, not all; method: immunoSEQ multiplex PCR. The sample lists 200,000 or so clones; around 80% were seen once. The sample comprised PBMCs. All receptors come from a man younger than 35 in good health and CMV-seronegative.

In this sample, this clone turned up a few times. The chain recombines TRBV18 with TRBJ2-1; 9 bases map to TRBD1. V lost 3 bases to trimming and J lost 7 bases; unmatched junction nucleotides: 10. The CDR3 runs 16 residues. In germline, CDR1 is KGHSH, CDR2 LQKENI. In DNA form, the CDR3 reads TGTGCCAGCTCACCCAGATGGGGACAGGGAGATAATGAGCAGTTCTTC. This gives the protein CASSPRWGQGDNEQFF.

The rearrangement links TRBV19 to TRBJ1-1; 10 positions match TRBD1. Germline V gene sequence: CDR1 LNHDA, CDR2 SQIVND (reference sequence). The CDR3 runs to 15 residues. Trimming cost V 5 bases and J 5 bases; bases outside gene matches: 8. The CDR3 sequence: CASSSFGTGVTEAFF. CDR3 coding DNA: TGTGCCAGTAGTTCCTTCGGGACAGGGGTTACTGAAGCTTTCTTT. The whole variable domain, filled in from reference TRBV19 and TRBJ1-1, reads DGGITQSPKYLFRKEGQNVTLSCEQNLNHDAMYWYRQDPGQGLRLIYYSQIVNDFQKGDIAEGYSVSREKKESFPLTVTSAQKNPTAFYLCASSSFGTGVTEAFFGQGTRLTVV.

The rearrangement uses TRBV5-1 and TRBJ2-3, with 7 positions matching TRBD2. Germline CDR1 and CDR2: SGHRS and YFSETQ. Germline trimming cut 0 bases from V and 0 bases from J; bases unmatched to any gene: 4. The CDR3 has 16 amino acids. Here the CDR3 reads CASSLGLAVSTDTQYF. The DNA for the CDR3 is TGCGCCAGCAGCTTGGGTCTAGCGGTTAGCACAGATACGCAGTATTTT.

The genes are TRBV19 and TRBJ1-2, with D unclear. The CDR3 length is 12 residues. Trimming removed 2 bases at V and 3 bases at J, with 4 bases between. Looked up from germline, CDR1 is LNHDA and CDR2 is SQIVND (reference sequence). In nucleotides, the CDR3 is TGTGCCAGTAGTATACGAGACTATGGCTACACCTTC. Amino acids: CASSIRDYGYTF.

The chain employs TRBV5-1 and TRBJ2-7; 12 bases are a match to TRBD2. V shed 0 bases and J 6 bases; nucleotides not matched to a gene: 7. CDR3 size: 16 residues. Looked up from germline, CDR1 is SGHRS and CDR2 is YFSETQ. DNA for the CDR3: TGCGCCAGCAGCTTGGTCTTGACTAGCGGGAGCTGCGAGCAGTACTTC. Encoded protein: CASSLVLTSGSCEQYF.

The chain has TRBV28 and TRBJ2-3; perhaps TRBD2 as D (6 bases). Trimming took 5 bases from V and 4 from J, leaving 13 bases between them. Per germline, CDR1 MDHEN and CDR2 SYDVKM. The CDR3 spans 14 residues. As DNA, the CDR3 is TGTGCCAGCAGTATAACGGGAGTGTCAGATACGCAGTATTTT. Translation: CASSITGVSDTQYF.

This clone turned up a few times. The rearrangement uses TRBV9 and TRBJ2-7; tentatively, D is TRBD1 (7 bases). CDR3 length equals 13 residues. V gave up 7 bases and J gave up 4 bases, with 15 bases separating them. Germline values: CDR1 SGDLS, CDR2 YYNGEE. CDR3 nucleotide sequence: TGTGCCAGCGGAGGGACAGTCTGGTACGAGCAGTACTTC. It yields the protein CASGGTVWYEQYF. Combining the CDR3 with reference TRBV9 and TRBJ2-7 gives the whole variable domain DSGVTQTPKHLITATGQRVTLRCSPRSGDLSVYWYQQSLDQGLQFLIQYYNGEERAKGNILERFSAQQFPDLHSELNLSSLELGDSALYFCASGGTVWYEQYFGPGTRLTVT.

The chain combines TRBV9 with TRBJ1-1, with D hard to call. The CDR3 contains 14 residues. V gave up 0 bases and J gave up 8 bases, with 14 bases separating them. Germline V gene data show CDR1 as SGDLS and CDR2 as YYNGEE. The CDR3 DNA follows: TGTGCCAGCAGCGTAGGAATTACTGAACCAGAAGCTTTCTTT. Its protein is CASSVGITEPEAFF.

The V call is TRBV4-1, the J call TRBJ2-2, with a tentative D call TRBD1 (6 bases). In germline, CDR1 is MGHRA, CDR2 YSYEKL. V lost 5 bases, J lost 5 bases, and 9 bases lay in between. The CDR3 consists of 13 residues. The CDR3 here is CASSTGTTGELFF. CDR3 nucleotides: TGCGCCAGCAGCACCGGGACAACCGGGGAGCTGTTTTTT.

The chain has TRBV7-2 and TRBJ1-2, with 9 bases fitting TRBD1. V trimming: 5 bases; J trimming: 5 bases; junction bases outside the gene matches: 3. The CDR3 is made up of 13 amino acids. In germline, CDR1 is SGHTA, CDR2 FQGNSA. The CDR3 bases are TGTGCCAGCAGCCCCGGGACAGGGTATGGCTACACCTTC. It is translated as CASSPGTGYGYTF.

The genes are TRBV5-1 and TRBJ1-4, with a weak D call TRBD1 (6 bases). Germline V lookup: CDR1 SGHRS, CDR2 YFSETQ. The CDR3 has 13 residues. Trimming removed 6 bases at V and 7 bases at J, with 13 bases between. The CDR3 bases are TGCGCCAGCACTGACAGGCCGGGTGAAAAACTGTTTTTT. Translating gives CASTDRPGEKLFF.

This clone was found once. This CDR3 reads CASSETLGATNTEAFF. DNA for the CDR3: TGTGCCAGCAGTGAGACCCTTGGGGCGACGAACACTGAAGCTTTCTTT. V is TRBV2 and J is TRBJ1-1; D might be TRBD1 (5 bases). CDR1 is SNHLY and CDR2 is FYNNEI in the germline V gene. Trimming took off 3 bases at V and 1 base at J, with 15 bases between the two ends. The CDR3 totals 16 residues.

The chain couples TRBV7-9 to TRBJ1-4; a possible D gene is TRBD1 (5 bases). The germline V gene encodes CDR1 SEHNR and CDR2 FQNEAQ (reference sequence). This CDR3 comprises 14 residues. V was clipped by 4 bases and J by 4 bases, with 10 bases between them. Here the CDR3 DNA reads TGTGCCAGCAGCTCGCGACAGAGTAATGAAAAACTGTTTTTT. Amino acids: CASSSRQSNEKLFF.

This clone appeared a few times. The rearrangement links TRBV19 to TRBJ2-1; the match to TRBD1 covers 9 bases. This CDR3 has 15 residues. V lost 9 bases and J lost 4; bases outside the gene matches: 10. Germline lookup yields CDR1 LNHDA and CDR2 SQIVND (reference sequence). For the CDR3, the DNA is TGTGCCAGCAGGGCCGGGACAGGGATTTACAATGAGCAGTTCTTC. Translation gives CASRAGTGIYNEQFF.